This entry concerns a single T cell receptor (beta chain). What it binds is not known. These data belong to a study of OX40 agonist ivuxolimab in advanced cancers. General study points: Among T cells, CD8+ cells averaged more expanded clones than CD4+ cells.

The data were produced by immunoSEQ multiplex PCR, yet TCRdb's version contains in-frame clones alone and is incomplete. The table has tens of thousands of clones, roughly 80% seen once. Germline V gives CDR1 LGHNA, CDR2 YSLEER. CDR3 length: 13 amino acids. The V end lost 4 bases, the J end lost 8 bases, and 12 bases lay between the germline ends. The chain links TRBV4-3 to TRBJ2-1; possible D gene TRBD2, 6 bases. The clonotype originates from an adult with an advanced solid tumor such as melanoma, head and neck, liver or kidney cancer. This sample comprised CD4+ or CD8+ T cells sorted from blood, obtained in a trial of the OX40 agonist ivuxolimab. In DNA, the CDR3 is TGCGCCAGCAGCCCGACTAGTCGCTATGAGCAGTTCTTC. Translating it yields CASSPTSRYEQFF.